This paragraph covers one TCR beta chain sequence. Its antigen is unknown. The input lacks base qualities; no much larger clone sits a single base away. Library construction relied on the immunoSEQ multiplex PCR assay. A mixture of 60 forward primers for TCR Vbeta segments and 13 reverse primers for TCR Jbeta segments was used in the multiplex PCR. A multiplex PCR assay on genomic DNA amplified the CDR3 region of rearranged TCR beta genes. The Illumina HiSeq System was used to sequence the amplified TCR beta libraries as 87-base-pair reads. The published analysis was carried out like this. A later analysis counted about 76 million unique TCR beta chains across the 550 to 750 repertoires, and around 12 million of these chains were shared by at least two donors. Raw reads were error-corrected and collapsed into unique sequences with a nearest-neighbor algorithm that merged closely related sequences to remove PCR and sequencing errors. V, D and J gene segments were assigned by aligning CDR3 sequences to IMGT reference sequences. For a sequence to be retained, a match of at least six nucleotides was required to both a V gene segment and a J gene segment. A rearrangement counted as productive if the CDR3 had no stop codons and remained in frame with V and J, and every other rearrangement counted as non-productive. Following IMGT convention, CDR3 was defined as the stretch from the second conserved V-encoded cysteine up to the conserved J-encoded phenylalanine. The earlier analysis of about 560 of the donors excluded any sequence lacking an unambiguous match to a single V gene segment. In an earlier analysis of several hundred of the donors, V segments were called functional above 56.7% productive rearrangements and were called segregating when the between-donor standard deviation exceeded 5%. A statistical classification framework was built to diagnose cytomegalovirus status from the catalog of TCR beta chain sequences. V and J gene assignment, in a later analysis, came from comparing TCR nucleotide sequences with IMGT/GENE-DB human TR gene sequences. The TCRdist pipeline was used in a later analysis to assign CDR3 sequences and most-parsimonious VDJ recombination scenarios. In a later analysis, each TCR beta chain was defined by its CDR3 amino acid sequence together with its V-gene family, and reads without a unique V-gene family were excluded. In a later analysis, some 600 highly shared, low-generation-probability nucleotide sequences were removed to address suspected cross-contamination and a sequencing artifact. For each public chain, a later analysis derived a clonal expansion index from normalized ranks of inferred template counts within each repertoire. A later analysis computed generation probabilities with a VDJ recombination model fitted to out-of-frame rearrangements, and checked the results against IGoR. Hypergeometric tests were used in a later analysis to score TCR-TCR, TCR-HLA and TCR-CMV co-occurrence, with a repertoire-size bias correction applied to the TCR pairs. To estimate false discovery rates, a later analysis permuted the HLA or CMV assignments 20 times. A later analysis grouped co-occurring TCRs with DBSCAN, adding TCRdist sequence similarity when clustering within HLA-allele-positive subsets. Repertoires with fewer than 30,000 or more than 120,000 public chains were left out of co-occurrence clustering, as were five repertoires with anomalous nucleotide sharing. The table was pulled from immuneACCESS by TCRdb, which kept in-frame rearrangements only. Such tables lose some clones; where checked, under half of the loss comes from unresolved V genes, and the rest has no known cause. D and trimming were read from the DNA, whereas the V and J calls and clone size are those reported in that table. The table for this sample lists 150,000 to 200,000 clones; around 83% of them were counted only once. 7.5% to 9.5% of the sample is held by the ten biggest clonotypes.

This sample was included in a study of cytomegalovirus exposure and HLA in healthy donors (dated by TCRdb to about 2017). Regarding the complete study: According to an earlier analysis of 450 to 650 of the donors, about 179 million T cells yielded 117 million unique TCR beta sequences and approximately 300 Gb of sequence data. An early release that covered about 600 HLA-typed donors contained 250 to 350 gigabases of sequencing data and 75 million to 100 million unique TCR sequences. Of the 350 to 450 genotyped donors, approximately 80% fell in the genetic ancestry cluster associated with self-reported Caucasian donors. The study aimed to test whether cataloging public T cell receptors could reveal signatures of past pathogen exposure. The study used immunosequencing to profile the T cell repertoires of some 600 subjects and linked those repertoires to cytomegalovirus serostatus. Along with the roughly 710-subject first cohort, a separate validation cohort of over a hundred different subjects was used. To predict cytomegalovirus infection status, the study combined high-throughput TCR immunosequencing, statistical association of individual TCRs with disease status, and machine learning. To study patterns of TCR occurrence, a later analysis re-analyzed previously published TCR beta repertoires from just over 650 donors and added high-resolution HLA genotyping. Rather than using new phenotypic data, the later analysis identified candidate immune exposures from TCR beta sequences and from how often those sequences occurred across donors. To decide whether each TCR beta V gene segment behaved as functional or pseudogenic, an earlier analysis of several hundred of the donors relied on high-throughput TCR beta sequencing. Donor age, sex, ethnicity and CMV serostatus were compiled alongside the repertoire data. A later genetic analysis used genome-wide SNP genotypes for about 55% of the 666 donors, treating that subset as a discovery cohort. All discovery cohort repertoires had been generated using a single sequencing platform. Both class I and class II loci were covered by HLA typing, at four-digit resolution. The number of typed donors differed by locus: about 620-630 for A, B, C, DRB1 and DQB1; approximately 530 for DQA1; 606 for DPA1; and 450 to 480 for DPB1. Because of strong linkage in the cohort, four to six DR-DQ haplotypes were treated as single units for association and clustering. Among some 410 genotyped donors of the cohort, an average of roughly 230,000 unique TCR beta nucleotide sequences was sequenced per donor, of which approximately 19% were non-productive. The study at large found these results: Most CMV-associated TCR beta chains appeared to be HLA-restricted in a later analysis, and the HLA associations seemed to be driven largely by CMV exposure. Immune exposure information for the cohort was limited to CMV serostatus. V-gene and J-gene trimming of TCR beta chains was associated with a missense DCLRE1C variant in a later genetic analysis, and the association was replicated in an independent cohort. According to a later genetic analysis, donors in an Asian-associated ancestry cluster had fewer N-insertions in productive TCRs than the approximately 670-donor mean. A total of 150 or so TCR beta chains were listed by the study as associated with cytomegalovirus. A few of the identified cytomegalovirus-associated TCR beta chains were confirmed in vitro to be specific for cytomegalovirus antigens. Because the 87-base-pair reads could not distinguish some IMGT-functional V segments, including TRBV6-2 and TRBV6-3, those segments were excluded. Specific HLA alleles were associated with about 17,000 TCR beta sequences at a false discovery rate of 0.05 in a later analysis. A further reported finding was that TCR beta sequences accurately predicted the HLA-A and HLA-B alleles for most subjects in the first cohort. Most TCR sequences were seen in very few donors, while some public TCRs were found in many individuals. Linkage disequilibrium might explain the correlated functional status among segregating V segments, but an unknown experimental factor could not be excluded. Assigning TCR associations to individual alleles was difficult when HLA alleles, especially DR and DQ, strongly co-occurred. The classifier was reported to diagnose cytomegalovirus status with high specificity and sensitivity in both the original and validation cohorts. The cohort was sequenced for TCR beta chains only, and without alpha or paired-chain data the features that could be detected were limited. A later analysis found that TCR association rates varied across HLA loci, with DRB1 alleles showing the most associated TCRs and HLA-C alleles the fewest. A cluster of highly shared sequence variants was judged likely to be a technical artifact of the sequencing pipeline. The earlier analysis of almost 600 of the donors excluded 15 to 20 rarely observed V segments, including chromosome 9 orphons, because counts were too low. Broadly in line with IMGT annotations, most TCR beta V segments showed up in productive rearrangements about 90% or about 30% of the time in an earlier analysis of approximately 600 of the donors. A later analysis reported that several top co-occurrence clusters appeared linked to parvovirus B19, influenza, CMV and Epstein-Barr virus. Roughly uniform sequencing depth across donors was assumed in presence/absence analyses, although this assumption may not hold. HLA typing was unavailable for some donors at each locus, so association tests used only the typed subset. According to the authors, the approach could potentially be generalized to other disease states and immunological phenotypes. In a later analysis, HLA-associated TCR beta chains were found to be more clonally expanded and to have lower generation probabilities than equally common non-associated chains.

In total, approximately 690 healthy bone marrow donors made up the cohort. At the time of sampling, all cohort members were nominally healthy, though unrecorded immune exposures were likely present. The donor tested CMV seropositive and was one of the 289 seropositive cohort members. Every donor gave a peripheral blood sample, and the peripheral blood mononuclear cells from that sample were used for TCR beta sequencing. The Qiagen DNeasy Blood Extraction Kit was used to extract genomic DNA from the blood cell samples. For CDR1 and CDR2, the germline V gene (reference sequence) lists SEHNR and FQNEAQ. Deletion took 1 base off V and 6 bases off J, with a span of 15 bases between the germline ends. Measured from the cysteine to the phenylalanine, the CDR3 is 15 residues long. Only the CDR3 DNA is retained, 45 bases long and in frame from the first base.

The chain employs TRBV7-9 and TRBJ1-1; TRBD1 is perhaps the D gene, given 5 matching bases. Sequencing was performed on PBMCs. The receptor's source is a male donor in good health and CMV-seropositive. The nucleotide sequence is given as TGTGCCAGCAGCTTAGAGGGGCACCATAGGGCTGAAGCTTTCTTT. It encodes CASSLEGHHRAEAFF.